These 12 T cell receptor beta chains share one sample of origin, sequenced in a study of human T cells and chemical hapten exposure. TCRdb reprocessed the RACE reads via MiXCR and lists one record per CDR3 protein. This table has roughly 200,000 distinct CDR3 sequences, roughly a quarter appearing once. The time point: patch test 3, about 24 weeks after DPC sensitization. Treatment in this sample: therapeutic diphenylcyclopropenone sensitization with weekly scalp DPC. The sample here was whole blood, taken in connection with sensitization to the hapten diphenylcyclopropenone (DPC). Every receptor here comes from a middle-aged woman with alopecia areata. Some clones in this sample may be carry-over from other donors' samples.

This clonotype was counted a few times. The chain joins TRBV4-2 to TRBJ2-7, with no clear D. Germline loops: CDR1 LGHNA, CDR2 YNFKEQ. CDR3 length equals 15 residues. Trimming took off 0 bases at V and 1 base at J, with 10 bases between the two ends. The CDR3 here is CASSQDLVPSYEQYF. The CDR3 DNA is TGTGCCAGCAGCCAAGATCTCGTCCCGTCCTACGAGCAGTACTTC.

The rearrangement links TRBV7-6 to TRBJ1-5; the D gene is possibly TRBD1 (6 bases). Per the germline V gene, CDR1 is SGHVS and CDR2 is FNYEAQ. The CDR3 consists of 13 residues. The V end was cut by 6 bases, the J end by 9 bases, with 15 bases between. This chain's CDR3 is CASSPGGRRPQHF. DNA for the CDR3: TGTGCCAGCAGTCCGGGGGGGCGGAGGCCCCAGCATTTT.

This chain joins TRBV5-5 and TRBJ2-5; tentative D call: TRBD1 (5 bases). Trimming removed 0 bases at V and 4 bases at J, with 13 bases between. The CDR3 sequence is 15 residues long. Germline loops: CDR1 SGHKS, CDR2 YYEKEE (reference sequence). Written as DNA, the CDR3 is TGTGCCAGCAGCTTGGAGCCAGGGCGACGAGAGACCCAGTACTTC. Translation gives CASSLEPGRRETQYF. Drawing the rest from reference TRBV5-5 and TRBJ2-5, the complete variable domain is DAGVTQSPTHLIKTRGQQVTLRCSPISGHKSVSWYQQVLGQGPQFIFQYYEKEERGRGNFPDRFSARQFPNYSSELNVNALLLGDSALYLCASSLEPGRRETQYFGPGTRLLVL.

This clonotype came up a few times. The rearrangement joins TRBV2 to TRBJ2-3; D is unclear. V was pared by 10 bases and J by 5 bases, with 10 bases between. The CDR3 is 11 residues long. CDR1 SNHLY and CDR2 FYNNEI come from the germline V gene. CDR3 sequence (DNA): TGTGCCACTGCAGCGATAGATACGCAGTATTTT. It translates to CATAAIDTQYF.

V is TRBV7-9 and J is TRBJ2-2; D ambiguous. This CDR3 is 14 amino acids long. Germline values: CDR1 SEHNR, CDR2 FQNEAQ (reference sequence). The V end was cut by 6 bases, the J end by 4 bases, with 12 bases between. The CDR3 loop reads CASRSGLSTGELFF. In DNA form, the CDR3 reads TGTGCCAGCAGGTCCGGATTAAGCACCGGGGAGCTGTTTTTT.

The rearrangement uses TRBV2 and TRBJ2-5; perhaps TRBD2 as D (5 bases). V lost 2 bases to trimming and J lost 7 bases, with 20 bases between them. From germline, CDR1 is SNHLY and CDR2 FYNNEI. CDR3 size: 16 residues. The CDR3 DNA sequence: TGTGCCAGCAGTGAAATGTCGGCTAGCCTCCTTGGGACCCAGTACTTC. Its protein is CASSEMSASLLGTQYF.

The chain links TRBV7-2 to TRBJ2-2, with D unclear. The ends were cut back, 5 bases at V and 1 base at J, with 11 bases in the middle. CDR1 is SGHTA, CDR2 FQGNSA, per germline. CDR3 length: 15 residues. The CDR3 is CASSLLVLNTGELFF. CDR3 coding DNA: TGTGCCAGCAGCCTCTTGGTGCTGAACACCGGGGAGCTGTTTTTT. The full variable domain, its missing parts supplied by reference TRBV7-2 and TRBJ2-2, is GAGVSQSPSNKVTEKGKDVELRCDPISGHTALYWYRQSLGQGLEFLIYFQGNSAPDKSGLPSDRFSAERTGGSVSTLTIQRTQQEDSAVYLCASSLLVLNTGELFFGEGSRLTVL.

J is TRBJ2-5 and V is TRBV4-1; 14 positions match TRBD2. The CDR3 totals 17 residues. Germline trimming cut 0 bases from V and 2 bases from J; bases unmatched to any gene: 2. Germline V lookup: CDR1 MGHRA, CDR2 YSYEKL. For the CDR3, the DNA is TGCGCCAGCAGCCAAGACCGACTAGCGGGAGGGCAAGAGACCCAGTACTTC. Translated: CASSQDRLAGGQETQYF.

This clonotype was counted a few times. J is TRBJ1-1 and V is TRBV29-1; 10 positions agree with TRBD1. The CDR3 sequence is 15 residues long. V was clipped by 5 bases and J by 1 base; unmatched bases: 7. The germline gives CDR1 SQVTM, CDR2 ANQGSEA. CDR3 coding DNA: TGCAGCGTTCAGACAGGGGGCACTGGGAACACTGAAGCTTTCTTT. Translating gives CSVQTGGTGNTEAFF.

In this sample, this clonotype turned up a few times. The CDR3 coding sequence is TGTGCCAGCAGCCAAGCTGTCTTCATGTGGAATGAGCAGTTCTTC. Amino acid sequence: CASSQAVFMWNEQFF. The V and J genes are TRBV4-2 and TRBJ2-1; D is uncertain. Germline V gene sequence: CDR1 LGHNA, CDR2 YNFKEQ. Trimming removed 1 base at V and 7 bases at J, with 14 bases between. The CDR3 totals 15 residues.

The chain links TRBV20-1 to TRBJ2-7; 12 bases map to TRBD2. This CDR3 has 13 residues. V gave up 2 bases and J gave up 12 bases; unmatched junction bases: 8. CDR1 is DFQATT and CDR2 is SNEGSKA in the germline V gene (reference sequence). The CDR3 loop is CSARILAGGPGYF. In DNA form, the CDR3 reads TGCAGTGCTAGAATTCTAGCGGGAGGGCCGGGGTACTTC.

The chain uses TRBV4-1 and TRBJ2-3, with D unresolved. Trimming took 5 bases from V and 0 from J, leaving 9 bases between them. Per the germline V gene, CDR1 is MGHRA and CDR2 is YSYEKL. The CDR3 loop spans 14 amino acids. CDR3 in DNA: TGCGCCAGCAGCTATGGCCAGAGCACAGATACGCAGTATTTT. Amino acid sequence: CASSYGQSTDTQYF.